These 14 T cell receptor beta chains were all obtained from the same sample, sequenced in a study of response to subunit inactivated influenza vaccine (dated by TCRdb to the late 2010s). Library construction relied on RT-PCR. The sequencer listed for this sample is Illumina HiSeq 2500. TCRdb reworked the public reads: Q25 trimming with fastp, MiXCR clone assembly, productive beta chains retained. When rows share a CDR3 protein, they turn into one entry using the most common DNA and genes. This sample lists roughly 790,000 distinct CDR3 sequences; over 20% were detected once. The top ten constitute roughly 10% of the sample. The source was PBMCs from blood, collected 5 days after vaccination. These receptors were obtained from a man aged 45-60 years who received an inactivated influenza vaccine. Donor details come from another sample of the same person, matched by shared clones.

The V gene is TRBV28, the J gene TRBJ2-1, with 8 bases identical to TRBD2. V lost 3 bases and J lost 0; bases outside the gene matches: 4. In germline, CDR1 is MDHEN, CDR2 SYDVKM. The length of the CDR3 is 16 residues. Here the CDR3 DNA reads TGTGCCAGCAGTTTTCTAGCGGGCCTCTCCTACAATGAGCAGTTCTTC. Its protein product is CASSFLAGLSYNEQFF.

This clonotype showed up just once. The rearrangement links TRBV5-6 to TRBJ2-1, with 8 bases aligning to TRBD2. The CDR3 spans 19 residues. Per germline, CDR1 SGHDT and CDR2 YYEEEE. With 4 bases clipped from V and 4 bases from J, the junction kept 19 bases outside the gene matches. The CDR3 coding sequence is TGTGCCAGCAGCCCTGGCGGTTTCATTGCGGGAGGCTCTTACAATGAGCAGTTCTTC. Its protein is CASSPGGFIAGGSYNEQFF.

This clonotype was counted ten times or more. This chain connects TRBV12-3 or TRBV12-4 to TRBJ2-2, with a weak D call TRBD1 (5 bases). The CDR3 is made up of 15 amino acids. The V end lost 3 bases, the J end lost 0 bases, and 8 bases lay between the germline ends. CDR3 loop: CASSFAGTNTGELFF. In DNA, the CDR3 is TGTGCCAGCAGTTTCGCAGGGACGAACACCGGGGAGCTGTTTTTT.

This clonotype was counted between two and nine times. DNA for the CDR3: TGTGCCAGCAGCCAAGGACGGACCTATAATTCACCCCTCCACTTT. As protein: CASSQGRTYNSPLHF. The chain carries TRBV4-2 and TRBJ1-6; no firm D call. The CDR3 length is 15 residues. CDR1 LGHNA and CDR2 YNFKEQ come from the germline V gene. The V end lost 1 base, the J end lost 2 bases, and 6 bases lay between the germline ends.

This clonotype was observed a few times. The chain carries TRBV20-1 and TRBJ2-1; a weak D match, TRBD1 (6 bases). Trimming shortened V by 4 bases and J by 5 bases, and 15 bases separated the two germline ends. CDR1 and CDR2 (germline): DFQATT, SNEGSKA (reference sequence). The CDR3 is 14 amino acids. In nucleotides, the CDR3 is TGCAGTGCTACTCGCGGACAGTCCCACAATGAGCAGTTCTTC. Translation gives CSATRGQSHNEQFF.

For this clonotype: Since no conserved phenylalanine or tryptophan closes the CDR3, a read error is the likely cause. The J gene is TRBJ2-3, the V gene TRBV3-1; D not certain. Germline lookup yields CDR1 LGHDT and CDR2 YNNKEL (reference sequence). V lost 2 bases, J lost 0 bases, and 3 bases lay in between. The CDR3 is 13 amino acids. CDR3 region: CASSQFSTDTQYI. The CDR3 DNA follows: TGTGCCAGCAGCCAATTCAGCACAGATACGCAGTATATT.

V usage is TRBV7-9 and J usage is TRBJ2-1, with 7 bases aligning to TRBD2. The V gene's germline CDR1 is SEHNR and CDR2 FQNEAQ (reference sequence). The CDR3 runs to 12 residues. V shed 4 bases, J shed 10 bases, and the junction held 4 bases outside the gene matches. The CDR3 DNA follows: TGTGCCAGCAGCTCACCTAGCGGAGAGCAGTTCTTC. Translation gives CASSSPSGEQFF.

The chain employs TRBV9 and TRBJ2-7; 7 nucleotides align to TRBD2. Germline values: CDR1 SGDLS, CDR2 YYNGEE. V shed 4 bases, J shed 0 bases, and the junction held 4 bases outside the gene matches. The CDR3 has 14 residues. CDR3 DNA sequence: TGTGCCAGCAGCCCGGCGGGGGTCTCCTACGAGCAGTACTTC. This encodes CASSPAGVSYEQYF. Looking up the rest from reference TRBV9 and TRBJ2-7 gives the full variable domain: DSGVTQTPKHLITATGQRVTLRCSPRSGDLSVYWYQQSLDQGLQFLIQYYNGEERAKGNILERFSAQQFPDLHSELNLSSLELGDSALYFCASSPAGVSYEQYFGPGTRLTVT.

There are a few counts of this clonotype. CDR3 region: CASSEAGPLYQPQHF. As DNA, the CDR3 is TGTGCCAGCAGTGAAGCAGGCCCTCTTTATCAGCCCCAGCATTTT. This chain links TRBV2 with TRBJ1-5; D gene ambiguous. Between the trimmed V and J ends, which lost 0 bases and 5 bases, there was a span of 11 bases. The CDR3 is 15 residues long. Per germline, CDR1 SNHLY and CDR2 FYNNEI.

This clonotype came up many times. This chain connects TRBV5-1 to TRBJ2-2; no clear D. The CDR3 length is 13 residues. Germline values: CDR1 SGHRS, CDR2 YFSETQ. Trimming pared 0 bases from V and 3 bases from J, leaving 3 bases between. In nucleotides, the CDR3 is TGCGCCAGCAGCTTGGGACACACCGGGGAGCTGTTTTTT. Translation: CASSLGHTGELFF.

This clonotype has more than one count but fewer than ten. J is TRBJ2-7 and V is TRBV2; the D gene could be TRBD1 or TRBD2 (5 bases each). The CDR3 length is 16 residues. Germline loops: CDR1 SNHLY, CDR2 FYNNEI. V dropped 3 bases and J dropped 0 bases, with 15 bases sitting between them. DNA of the CDR3: TGTGCCAGCAGTGACCACCCGGGACGGGGCTCCTACGAGCAGTACTTC. Translated, it gives CASSDHPGRGSYEQYF.

V is TRBV20-1 and J is TRBJ2-7; 8 bases line up with TRBD2. Trimming took 3 bases from V and 0 from J; bases not matched to a gene: 7. This CDR3 is 15 amino acids long. The germline V gene has CDR1 DFQATT and CDR2 SNEGSKA (reference sequence). The CDR3: CSASPGGGSSYEQYF. The DNA of the CDR3 is TGCAGTGCTAGCCCCGGCGGGGGGTCCTCCTACGAGCAGTACTTC.

This clonotype was seen a few times. V gene TRBV10-3 combines with J gene TRBJ1-6; TRBD1 matches at 8 bases. V trimming: 5 bases; J trimming: 5 bases; junction bases outside the gene matches: 2. The CDR3 covers 14 residues. The germline CDR1 and CDR2 sequences are ENHRY and SYGVKD. The CDR3 loop is CAISIQGDNSPLHF. The CDR3 bases are TGTGCCATCAGTATACAGGGGGATAATTCACCCCTCCACTTT.

This clonotype was counted only a few times. The rearrangement links TRBV9 to TRBJ2-7; TRBD1 matches at 7 bases. The V segment lost 3 bases and the J segment 6 bases; nucleotides outside the gene matches: 0. This CDR3 region has 11 residues. Germline CDR1 SGDLS, CDR2 YYNGEE. This CDR3 reads CASSGTGEQYF. The DNA of the CDR3 is TGTGCCAGCAGCGGGACAGGCGAGCAGTACTTC.